This is a list of T cell receptor beta chains from one sample in a study of T cell repertoires in cytomegalovirus infection. Their target antigens are unknown. TCRdb processed the reads anew with MiXCR; each CDR3 protein has one entry. The table lists around 540,000 distinct CDR3 sequences, about 33% of them singletons. Sample: cultured PBMCs, taken from culture after CMV antigen stimulation. The receptors come from a human donor in good health (CMV status not recorded). Some clones in this sample may be carry-over from other donors' samples. The CDR3 runs from the conserved cysteine through the conserved F or W. D genes are given only for firm matches. Size values are once, few and many counts, or a class for expanded clones, and some rows have none.

clone size | J gene | V gene | D gene | CDR3 DNA | CDR3 protein
few | TRBJ1-5 | TRBV4-1 | NA | TGCGCCAGCAGCCAAGAAAGCGGGGGAACTCAGCCCCAGCATTTT | CASSQESGGTQPQHF
NA | TRBJ2-2 | TRBV6-8 | TRBD1 | TGTGCCAGCAGCCCTGTGGGACAGGGCACCGGGGAGCTGTTTTTT | CASSPVGQGTGELFF
few | TRBJ2-1 | TRBV7-3 | TRBD2 | TGTGCCAGCAGCTCGACTAGCGGGAGCTTTGAGCAGTTCTTC | CASSSTSGSFEQFF
few | TRBJ2-1 | TRBV5-4 | NA | TGTGCCAGCAGCTTTCGAAGGCCATCCTACAATGAGCAGTTCTTC | CASSFRRPSYNEQFF
NA | TRBJ1-2 | TRBV5-1 | NA | TGCGCCAGCAGCTTTACAGGGATCGACTATGGCTACACCTTC | CASSFTGIDYGYTF
NA | TRBJ2-3 | TRBV5-1 | TRBD1 | TGCGCCAGCAGCTTTGGGACAGGGTTTAGCACAGATACGCAGTATTTT | CASSFGTGFSTDTQYF
few | TRBJ2-5 | TRBV7-2 | NA | TGTGCCAGCAGCCCAATTAGGGAGACCCAGTACTTC | CASSPIRETQYF
many | TRBJ2-1 | TRBV7-9 | TRBD2 | TGTGCCAGCAGCTTAAATCTAGCGGGAGGTAGCGATGAGCAGTTCTTC | CASSLNLAGGSDEQFF
few | TRBJ1-1 | TRBV6-8 | NA | TGTGCCAGCAGTTACTCGAGGGCGAACACTGAAGCTTTCTTT | CASSYSRANTEAFF
few | TRBJ1-3 | TRBV28 | NA | TGTGCCAGCAGCCTCCGCGGGGGTGACATCTCCGGAAACACCATATATTTT | CASSLRGGDISGNTIYF
few | TRBJ2-1 | TRBV28 | TRBD2 | TGTGCCAGCAAACAAGGCGGGAGCCTCAATGAGCAGTTCTTC | CASKQGGSLNEQFF
NA | TRBJ2-1 | TRBV7-9 | TRBD2 | TGTGCCAGCAGCAGCGGGAGGCTCAATGAGCAGTTCTTC | CASSSGRLNEQFF
NA | TRBJ2-5 | TRBV6-2/TRBV6-3 | TRBD2 | TGTGCCAGCAGCTCCGGACTAGCGGGCAACCCATTCCAAGAGACCCAGTACTTC | CASSSGLAGNPFQETQYF
few | TRBJ2-3 | TRBV7-2 | TRBD1 | TGTGCCAGCAGCTTGGACAGGCAAAGCACAGATACGCAGTATTTT | CASSLDRQSTDTQYF
NA | TRBJ2-3 | TRBV5-6 | TRBD2 | TGTGCCAGCAGCCCTATGACTAGCGGGAGGGCCTTGGCAGATACGCAGTATTTT | CASSPMTSGRALADTQYF
NA | TRBJ1-1 | TRBV10-3 | TRBD1 | TGTGCCATCAGTGGAACAGACAGGGGCACTGAAGCTTTCTTT | CAISGTDRGTEAFF
once | TRBJ1-2 | TRBV5-6 | NA | TGTGCCAGCAGCGAGGGACCGACCGTCAGCTACACCTTC | CASSEGPTVSYTF
NA | TRBJ1-1 | TRBV4-3 | NA | TGCGCCAGCAGCCAAGATAAATTAGACCGCGTGGCTTTCTTT | CASSQDKLDRVAFF
few | TRBJ2-3 | TRBV10-3 | NA | TGTGCCATCAGTGACCAAAATACGCAGTATTTT | CAISDQNTQYF
NA | TRBJ2-7 | TRBV4-2 | TRBD2 | TGTGCCAGCAGCCAAGAGGTTGGGGCGGGAGGGTACGAGCAGTACTTC | CASSQEVGAGGYEQYF
few | TRBJ2-5 | TRBV7-9 | NA | TGTGCCAGCAGCTTAGTGGACTCCCCCTGGGAGACCCAGTACTTC | CASSLVDSPWETQYF
NA | TRBJ2-7 | TRBV7-3 | TRBD1 | TGTGCCAGCAGCTTAACAAGGGACAGCGACGAGCAGTACTTC | CASSLTRDSDEQYF
NA | TRBJ2-1 | TRBV6-4 | NA | TGTGCCAGCAGTGACTCGCTTAGCTCCTACAATGAGCAGTTCTTC | CASSDSLSSYNEQFF
few | TRBJ2-3 | TRBV7-8 | TRBD2 | TGTGCCAGCAGCAACAGGACTAGCGGGAGGAGCACAGATACGCAGTATTTT | CASSNRTSGRSTDTQYF
few | TRBJ2-1 | TRBV5-1 | NA | TGCGCCAGCAGCTTGGACCCGGGCACGAATGAGCAGTTCTTC | CASSLDPGTNEQFF
NA | TRBJ2-2 | TRBV5-1 | NA | TGCGCCAGCAAAAGGGACCCGACGAACCCCGGGGAGCTGTTTTTT | CASKRDPTNPGELFF
NA | TRBJ2-7 | TRBV4-1 | NA | TGCGCCAACAGCCAAGTGGCGTTGGCAGGGTGGTACGAGCAGTACTTC | CANSQVALAGWYEQYF
once | TRBJ1-5 | TRBV6-2/TRBV6-3 | NA | TGTGCCAGCAGTTACGTCCGGGGACAGCCCCAGCATTTT | CASSYVRGQPQHF
many | TRBJ1-6 | TRBV7-2 | TRBD1 | TGTGCCAGCAGCGCTCGACAGGGGGCAAATTCACCCCTCCACTTT | CASSARQGANSPLHF
once | TRBJ1-1 | TRBV20-1 | TRBD1 | TGCAGTGCTAGAGACTTTGACAGGGGAGGGACTGAAGCTTTCTTT | CSARDFDRGGTEAFF
once | TRBJ1-1 | TRBV29-1 | NA | TGCAGCGCAGGGGAGGGGTCGAACACTGAAGCTTTCTTT | CSAGEGSNTEAFF